This entry concerns a single T cell receptor beta chain. The antigen is unknown. This entry is derived from a study of T cell responses to AZD1222 COVID-19 vaccine. Findings of the study overall: Donors were largely white British and mainly female; clonal diversity was possibly underestimated.

There are 11 residues in the CDR3. The V gene lost 8 bases and the J gene lost 4 bases, with 9 bases spanning the gap. Germline CDR1 MNHEY, CDR2 SMNVEV (reference sequence). Only in-frame clones appear in the TCRdb table, and some are missing; sequencing was by immunoSEQ multiplex PCR. This table holds roughly 180,000 clones, around 88% found once. V gene TRBV27 combines with J gene TRBJ2-7; D gene unclear. The material sequenced was peripheral blood, taken on day 0 of AZD1222 vaccination. The clonotype was recovered from an adult in good health. The CDR3 coding sequence is TGTGCCAGCGCCGGCCATTACGAGCAGTACTTC. It specifies CASAGHYEQYF.